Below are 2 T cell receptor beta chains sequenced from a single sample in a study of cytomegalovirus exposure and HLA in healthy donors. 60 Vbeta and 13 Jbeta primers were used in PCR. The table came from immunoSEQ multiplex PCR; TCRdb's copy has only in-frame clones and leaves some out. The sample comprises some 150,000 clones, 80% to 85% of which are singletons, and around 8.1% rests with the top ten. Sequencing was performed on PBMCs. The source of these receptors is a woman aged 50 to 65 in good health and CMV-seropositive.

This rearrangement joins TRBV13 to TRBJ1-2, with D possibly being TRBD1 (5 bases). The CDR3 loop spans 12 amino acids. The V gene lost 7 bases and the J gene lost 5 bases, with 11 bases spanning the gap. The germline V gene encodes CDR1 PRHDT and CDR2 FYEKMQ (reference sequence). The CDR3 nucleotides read TGTGCCAGCACCCTGGGGCGTTATGGCTACACCTTC. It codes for CASTLGRYGYTF.

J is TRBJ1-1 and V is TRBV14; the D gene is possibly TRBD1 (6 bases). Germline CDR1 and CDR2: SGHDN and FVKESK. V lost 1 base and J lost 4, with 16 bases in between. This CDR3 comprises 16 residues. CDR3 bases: TGTGCCAGCAGCCAAGTAGGAGCAGGGGCTTCCACTGAAGCTTTCTTT. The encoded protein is CASSQVGAGASTEAFF.